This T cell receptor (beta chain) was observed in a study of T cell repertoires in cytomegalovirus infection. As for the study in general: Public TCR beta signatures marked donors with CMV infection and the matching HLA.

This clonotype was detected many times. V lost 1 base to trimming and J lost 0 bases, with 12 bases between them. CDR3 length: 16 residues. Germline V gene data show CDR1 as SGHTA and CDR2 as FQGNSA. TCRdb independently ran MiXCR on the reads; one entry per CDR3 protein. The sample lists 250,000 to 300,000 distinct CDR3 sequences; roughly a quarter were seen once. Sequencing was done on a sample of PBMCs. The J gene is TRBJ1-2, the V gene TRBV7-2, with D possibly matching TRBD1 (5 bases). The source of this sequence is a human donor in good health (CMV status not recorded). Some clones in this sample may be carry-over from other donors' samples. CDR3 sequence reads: CASSLERGRANYGYTF. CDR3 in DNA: TGTGCCAGCAGCTTAGAAAGGGGACGGGCTAACTATGGCTACACCTTC.